Listed below are T cell receptor beta chains from one sample, sequenced in a study of neurological immune-mediated disorders. One entry per CDR3 protein, called by TCRdb with MiXCR from the 5' RACE reads. The sample holds roughly 88,000 distinct CDR3 sequences, 3% to 4.5% seen once. The sample was PBMCs. The receptor set was obtained from a woman in her forties or fifties with multiple sclerosis. Each CDR3 is given with its conserved first and last residue. D genes are given only for firm matches. Where a row states a size, it is once, few, many or the class of an expanded clone; other rows omit it.

many 16 NA TRBJ1-6 TRBV6-5 CASSYAELAGNSPLHF TGTGCCAGCAGTTACGCAGAACTTGCTGGGAATTCACCCCTCCACTTT
many 16 TRBD1 TRBJ2-7 TRBV7-6 CASSSGQGTRSYEQYF TGTGCCAGCAGCTCGGGACAGGGAACGAGGTCCTACGAGCAGTACTTC
few 14 NA TRBJ1-6 TRBV6-5 CASSLGRYNSPLHF TGTGCCAGCAGTTTAGGACGGTATAATTCACCCCTCCACTTT
many 15 TRBD2 TRBJ2-1 TRBV25-1 CASSEARGGYNEQFF TGTGCCAGCAGCGAGGCGCGGGGGGGTTACAATGAGCAGTTCTTC
NA 13 NA TRBJ1-1 TRBV7-7 CASSFGPNTEAFF TGTGCTAGCAGCTTCGGCCCGAACACTGAAGCTTTCTTT
many 12 NA TRBJ2-3 TRBV7-2 CASSRAVDTQYF TGTGCCAGCAGCCGGGCCGTCGATACGCAGTATTTT
many 15 NA TRBJ2-1 TRBV5-1 CASTFYRSSYNEQFF TGCGCCAGCACGTTTTACAGAAGCTCCTACAATGAGCAGTTCTTC
many 15 TRBD1 TRBJ2-1 TRBV3-1 CASSEWTGGYNEQFF TGTGCCAGCAGCGAGTGGACAGGGGGCTACAATGAGCAGTTCTTC
many 18 TRBD1 TRBJ1-4 TRBV6-5 CASSYSRQGGSTNEKLFF TGTGCCAGCAGTTACTCCAGACAGGGGGGGTCTACTAATGAAAAACTGTTTTTT
many 14 NA TRBJ2-4 TRBV7-9 CASSFEAGPNIQYF TGTGCCAGCAGCTTCGAGGCAGGACCAAACATTCAGTACTTC
many 14 TRBD1 TRBJ1-6 TRBV20-1 CSAPKQGAGSPLHF TGCAGTGCGCCAAAACAGGGGGCAGGTTCACCCCTCCACTTT
many 15 TRBD1 TRBJ1-6 TRBV7-2 CASSFDRGENSPLHF TGTGCCAGCAGCTTTGACAGGGGTGAAAATTCACCCCTCCACTTT
many 16 TRBD2 TRBJ2-1 TRBV20-1 CSAQALTSGGLDEQFF TGCAGTGCTCAAGCGCTGACTAGCGGGGGTTTAGATGAGCAGTTCTTC
many 14 NA TRBJ1-3 TRBV20-1 CSAIQGSSGNTIYF TGCAGTGCCATTCAGGGGTCCTCTGGAAACACCATATATTTT
many 15 NA TRBJ1-5 TRBV15 CATSRDRSDNQPQHF TGTGCCACCAGCAGAGATCGAAGTGACAATCAGCCCCAGCATTTT
many 17 TRBD1 TRBJ1-1 TRBV20-1 CSAREQGAWFTNTEAFF TGCAGTGCTAGAGAACAGGGGGCCTGGTTCACGAACACTGAAGCTTTCTTT
many 14 TRBD2 TRBJ2-7 TRBV5-1 CASSFPGGDYEQYF TGCGCCAGCAGCTTCCCCGGGGGGGATTACGAGCAGTACTTC
many 14 TRBD1 TRBJ2-5 TRBV12-3/TRBV12-4 CAIRQTGAGETQYF TGTGCCATCCGTCAAACAGGGGCGGGAGAGACCCAGTACTTC
many 15 TRBD2 TRBJ2-4 TRBV28 CASSELAEQKNIQYF TGTGCCAGCAGTGAACTAGCGGAACAAAAAAACATTCAGTACTTC
many 12 NA TRBJ2-7 TRBV5-1 CASSQGSHEQYF TGCGCCAGCAGCCAAGGGAGCCACGAGCAGTACTTC
many 11 NA TRBJ2-1 TRBV7-6 CVAGGVNEQFF TGTGTCGCAGGAGGGGTTAATGAGCAGTTCTTC
many 14 TRBD1 TRBJ1-1 TRBV5-1 CASRSGQENTEAFF TGCGCCAGCAGGTCGGGACAGGAGAACACTGAAGCTTTCTTT
NA 13 NA TRBJ1-6 TRBV20-1 CNAREGINSPLHF TGCAATGCTAGGGAAGGAATCAATTCACCCCTCCACTTT
many 15 TRBD2 TRBJ2-2 TRBV9 CASSVAGGNTGELFF TGTGCCAGCAGCGTAGCGGGGGGAAACACCGGGGAGCTGTTTTTT
many 17 TRBD1 TRBJ1-3 TRBV7-6 CASSRRFDRTGRRTIYF TGTGCCAGCAGCCGACGGTTTGATAGGACAGGCCGCAGGACCATATATTTT
many 13 NA TRBJ1-4 TRBV6-6 CASSSPWGEKLFF TGTGCCAGCAGTTCCCCTTGGGGGGAAAAACTGTTTTTT
many 12 NA TRBJ1-1 TRBV7-9 CASRYLTTEAFF TGTGCCAGCAGATACCTAACCACTGAAGCTTTCTTT
many 13 NA TRBJ2-7 TRBV5-1 CASSRLSEDEQYF TGCGCCAGCTCTAGACTTTCTGAGGACGAGCAGTACTTC
many 12 NA TRBJ1-2 TRBV10-3 CAISESDYGYTF TGTGCCATCAGTGAGTCCGACTATGGCTACACCTTC
NA 16 TRBD1 TRBJ2-5 TRBV7-6 CASSLEGQGFGETQYF TGTGCCAGCAGCTTAGAGGGACAGGGTTTTGGCGAGACCCAGTACTTC
many 18 TRBD1 TRBJ1-3 TRBV5-1 CASSSDRAGWLAGNTIYF TGCGCCAGCAGCTCCGACAGGGCCGGGTGGTTGGCTGGAAACACCATATATTTT
many 16 NA TRBJ2-1 TRBV5-1 CASSLEGKSSYNEQFF TGCGCCAGCAGCTTGGAGGGAAAGAGCTCCTACAATGAGCAGTTCTTC